Each of the 17 T cell receptor beta chains below was sequenced from the same sample in a study of follicular helper T cells after annual influenza vaccination (dated 2017 in TCRdb). The time point label here, explained by the study, means: 2015-2016 season, pre-vaccination. The library was prepared using the immunoSEQ multiplex PCR assay. What TCRdb holds here is the immuneACCESS table cut down to in-frame rearrangements. Part of the clones is not present; checked against another copy, under half of the missing clones reflect an unresolved V gene, and the others are unexplained. The sample contains approximately 9,300 clones, approximately 90% of them found a single time. The top ten constitute approximately 0.48% of the sample. This specimen was CXCR5+ CD38- circulating T follicular helper cells from blood, taken on the day of influenza vaccination. According to the study, the label for this sample's cell subset or site signals: circulating Tfh, non-naive CD4+CXCR5+PD-1+ (ICOS+CD38+ or ICOS-CD38-). These receptors were obtained from an adult who received the influenza vaccine.

The chain couples TRBV28 to TRBJ2-7; 8 positions agree with TRBD1. V was pared by 7 bases and J by 3 bases, with 11 bases of the junction left unmatched. CDR3 length equals 15 residues. Looked up from germline, CDR1 is MDHEN and CDR2 is SYDVKM. The CDR3 loop is CASKAGGDGDYEQYF. As DNA, the CDR3 is TGTGCCAGCAAAGCAGGGGGCGATGGGGACTACGAGCAGTACTTC.

The V call is TRBV2, the J call TRBJ2-7, with TRBD2 matching 14 bases. Germline CDR1 reads SNHLY; CDR2 reads FYNNEI. The CDR3 contains 15 residues. The J segment lost 4 bases and the V segment lost 5 bases, leaving 4 bases of the junction unmatched. The CDR3, as DNA: TGTGCCAGCAGTCAGGGACTAGCGGGAGATTACGAGCAGTACTTC. This encodes CASSQGLAGDYEQYF. The full variable domain, its missing parts supplied by reference TRBV2 and TRBJ2-7, is EPEVTQTPSHQVTQMGQEVILRCVPISNHLYFYWYRQILGQKVEFLVSFYNNEISEKSEIFDDQFSVERPDGSNFTLKIRSTKLEDSAMYFCASSQGLAGDYEQYFGPGTRLTVT.

This sequence joins TRBV28 and TRBJ1-2; D is ambiguous. The germline V gene has CDR1 MDHEN and CDR2 SYDVKM. The CDR3 covers 14 residues. Trimming removed 2 bases at V and 8 bases at J, with 15 bases between. In nucleotides, the CDR3 is TGTGCCAGCAGTTTAAAAGTAGCCAGCCGGGGCTACACCTTC. Its translation is CASSLKVASRGYTF.

The rearrangement joins TRBV19 to TRBJ2-2; D not resolved. Germline V lookup: CDR1 LNHDA, CDR2 SQIVND (reference sequence). The CDR3 is 12 amino acids. The germline V and J ends were trimmed by 7 bases and 6 bases, with 9 bases remaining between them. The CDR3 spells CASISWAGELFF. CDR3 sequence (DNA): TGTGCCAGTATCTCCTGGGCCGGGGAGCTGTTTTTT. The full variable domain, with the rest looked up from reference TRBV19 and TRBJ2-2, is DGGITQSPKYLFRKEGQNVTLSCEQNLNHDAMYWYRQDPGQGLRLIYYSQIVNDFQKGDIAEGYSVSREKKESFPLTVTSAQKNPTAFYLCASISWAGELFFGEGSRLTVL.

The genes are TRBV28 and TRBJ1-2; tentative D call: TRBD1 (6 bases). V gave up 7 bases and J gave up 3 bases, with 15 bases separating them. Germline assignment: CDR1 MDHEN and CDR2 SYDVKM. The CDR3 runs to 14 residues. CDR3 in amino acids: CASIGGAGYYGYTF. CDR3 coding DNA: TGTGCCAGCATAGGGGGGGCGGGTTACTATGGCTACACCTTC.

This clone was recorded once. V is TRBV18 and J is TRBJ2-3, with TRBD1 identical over 10 bases. The length of the CDR3 is 16 residues. J was trimmed by 5 bases and V by 6 bases; bases with no gene match: 11. Germline CDR1 reads KGHSH; CDR2 reads LQKENI. The CDR3, as DNA: TGTGCCAGCTCCCGCAGAACCGGACAGGGGGAAGATACGCAGTATTTT. This encodes CASSRRTGQGEDTQYF.

The CDR3, as DNA: TGTGCCAGCAGTCCGGCCACTCGGAGCTCCTACAATGAGCAGTTCTTC. Its protein is CASSPATRSSYNEQFF. The chain joins TRBV7-9 to TRBJ2-1, with unresolved D. The CDR3 spans 16 residues. Germline CDR1 is SEHNR and CDR2 is FQNEAQ (reference sequence). Trimming stripped 6 bases from V and 0 bases from J, with 15 bases between.

This sequence joins TRBV7-3 and TRBJ2-1, with D unresolved. The germline CDR1 and CDR2 sequences are SGHTA and FQGTGA. V was pared by 5 bases and J by 3 bases, with 14 bases between. CDR3 size: 15 residues. CDR3 loop: CASSLSHTNYNEQFF. DNA for the CDR3: TGTGCCAGCAGCCTTAGTCATACTAACTACAATGAGCAGTTCTTC.

This sequence joins TRBV7-8 and TRBJ2-3; no firm D call. The CDR3 spans 13 residues. Germline CDR1 is SGHVS and CDR2 is FQNEAQ. Deletions cut 2 bases from V and 6 bases from J, with 9 bases between. The CDR3 loop is CASSLREGDTQYF. In DNA, the CDR3 is TGTGCCAGCAGCTTAAGGGAAGGGGATACGCAGTATTTT.

This rearrangement joins TRBV5-6 to TRBJ1-1, with a possible D match to TRBD1 (6 bases). This CDR3 comprises 15 residues. Trimming took 7 bases from V and 1 from J, leaving 17 bases between them. The germline V gene encodes CDR1 SGHDT and CDR2 YYEEEE. CDR3 residues: CASFSGWGANTEAFF. As DNA, the CDR3 is TGTGCCAGCTTTTCAGGGTGGGGGGCGAACACTGAAGCTTTCTTT.

V gene TRBV6-6 combines with J gene TRBJ1-6, with unresolved D. Germline CDR1 MNHNY, CDR2 SVGAGI (reference sequence). The CDR3 spans 14 residues. V was clipped by 8 bases and J by 2 bases, with 10 bases between them. CDR3 protein: CASAKRTYNSPLHF. The CDR3, as DNA: TGTGCCAGCGCAAAAAGGACCTATAATTCACCCCTCCACTTT.

This clone appeared a single time. The CDR3 sequence: CASSNSYTQYF. The CDR3 DNA is TGTGCCAGCAGCAACTCTTATACGCAGTATTTT. The chain links TRBV2 to TRBJ2-3; D is ambiguous. V was clipped by 6 bases and J by 7 bases, with 8 bases between them. Germline V gives CDR1 SNHLY, CDR2 FYNNEI. The CDR3 sequence is 11 residues long. Variable domain in full (rest from reference TRBV2 and TRBJ2-3): EPEVTQTPSHQVTQMGQEVILRCVPISNHLYFYWYRQILGQKVEFLVSFYNNEISEKSEIFDDQFSVERPDGSNFTLKIRSTKLEDSAMYFCASSNSYTQYFGPGTRLTVL.

V is TRBV6-6 and J is TRBJ2-1; D gene unclear. The CDR3 extends over 13 amino acids. V shed 6 bases and J shed 10 bases, with 16 bases lying between them. Germline CDR1 MNHNY, CDR2 SVGAGI (reference sequence). CDR3 nucleotide sequence: TGTGCCAGCAGCCGCCCTCTTGCAAGGGAGCAGTTCTTC. It specifies CASSRPLAREQFF.

The chain carries TRBV7-2 and TRBJ1-3; D ambiguous. The CDR3 extends over 13 amino acids. The germline V gene encodes CDR1 SGHTA and CDR2 FQGNSA. V lost 5 bases, J lost 0 bases, and 5 bases lay in between. The CDR3 DNA reads TGTGCCAGCAGCGGGTTCTCTGGAAACACCATATATTTT. Protein sequence: CASSGFSGNTIYF. The full variable domain, rest sourced from reference TRBV7-2 and TRBJ1-3, is GAGVSQSPSNKVTEKGKDVELRCDPISGHTALYWYRQSLGQGLEFLIYFQGNSAPDKSGLPSDRFSAERTGGSVSTLTIQRTQQEDSAVYLCASSGFSGNTIYFGEGSWLTVV.

The rearrangement links TRBV5-1 to TRBJ1-1; the D is unclear. The CDR3 loop spans 14 amino acids. Trimming took off 0 bases at V and 9 bases at J, with 15 bases between the two ends. CDR1 and CDR2 from the germline V gene are SGHRS and YFSETQ. CDR3 sequence: CASSLGYSVSQAFF. The CDR3 DNA reads TGCGCCAGCAGCTTGGGTTACAGTGTATCCCAAGCTTTCTTT.

The J gene is TRBJ1-4, the V gene TRBV30; TRBD1 agrees at 8 bases. V trimming: 1 base; J trimming: 4 bases; junction bases outside the gene matches: 5. Looked up from germline, CDR1 is GTSNPN and CDR2 is SVGIG (reference sequence). The CDR3 loop spans 15 amino acids. The CDR3 loop reads CAWSGQTGDNEKLFF. The CDR3 nucleotides are TGTGCCTGGAGTGGCCAGACAGGGGATAATGAAAAACTGTTTTTT.

This chain uses TRBV7-2 with TRBJ2-3, with D possibly being TRBD1 or TRBD2 (5 bases each). Germline assignment: CDR1 SGHTA and CDR2 FQGNSA. V was trimmed by 6 bases and J by 2 bases, leaving 6 bases between them. The CDR3 sequence is 12 residues long. CDR3: CASRGDTDTQYF. Written as DNA, the CDR3 is TGTGCCAGCAGGGGGGACACAGATACGCAGTATTTT.